This T cell receptor (beta chain) was identified during a study of response to subunit inactivated influenza vaccine. Each CDR3 protein gets one entry after TCRdb re-called the RT-PCR reads with MiXCR. The sample holds over 800,000 distinct CDR3 sequences; less than 25% are singletons and the top ten take 10%. This clonotype was detected only a few times. Germline CDR1 is SEHNR and CDR2 is FQNEAQ (reference sequence). This CDR3 is built from 16 residues. V lost 4 bases and J lost 3; bases outside the gene matches: 6. The sequencing used PBMCs from blood, collected about 5 days after vaccination. This receptor was identified in a man aged 45-65 years who received an inactivated influenza vaccine. This chain uses TRBV7-9 with TRBJ2-1; 10 nucleotides align to TRBD2. The CDR3 protein is CASSSPGTSDYNEQFF. The CDR3 DNA sequence: TGTGCCAGCAGCTCACCCGGGACTAGCGACTACAATGAGCAGTTCTTC.